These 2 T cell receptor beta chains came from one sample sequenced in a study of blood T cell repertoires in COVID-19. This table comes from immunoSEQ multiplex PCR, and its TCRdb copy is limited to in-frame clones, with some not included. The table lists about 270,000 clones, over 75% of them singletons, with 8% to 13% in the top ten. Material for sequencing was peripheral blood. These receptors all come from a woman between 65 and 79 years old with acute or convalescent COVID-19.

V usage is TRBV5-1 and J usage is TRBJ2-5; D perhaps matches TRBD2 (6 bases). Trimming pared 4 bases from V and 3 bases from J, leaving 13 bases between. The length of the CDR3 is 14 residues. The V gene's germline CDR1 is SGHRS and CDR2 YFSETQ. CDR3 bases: TGCGCCAGCAGCCCGGGACTTCCGGAAGAGACCCAGTACTTC. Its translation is CASSPGLPEETQYF.

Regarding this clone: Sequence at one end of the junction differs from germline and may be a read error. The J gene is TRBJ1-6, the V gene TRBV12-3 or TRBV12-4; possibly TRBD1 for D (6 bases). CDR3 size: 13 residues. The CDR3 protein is CASRRTDVEPPHF. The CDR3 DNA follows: TGTGCCAGCAGGAGGACAGACGTTGAGCCCCCCCACTTT.